This passage covers 31 T cell receptor beta chains from one sample sequenced in a study of blood T cell repertoires in COVID-19. Some clones are missing from TCRdb's copy, which holds only in-frame ones; the method was immunoSEQ multiplex PCR. Of roughly 200,000 clones in the sample, 85% to 90% were seen once. Source material: peripheral blood. Receptors were obtained from a man aged 18-30 years with active or convalescent COVID-19.

This rearrangement joins TRBV5-1 to TRBJ2-3; possibly TRBD1 for D (5 bases). Germline assignment: CDR1 SGHRS and CDR2 YFSETQ. The CDR3 has 16 residues. Trimming removed 4 bases at V and 1 base at J, with 16 bases between. CDR3 coding DNA: TGCGCCAGCAGCCGCGCAGGGTCGGTGGGCACAGATACGCAGTATTTT. Encoded protein: CASSRAGSVGTDTQYF.

The CDR3 sequence is CASSERGRGSSSYNEQFF. DNA for the CDR3: TGTGCCAGCAGTGAACGCGGGAGGGGATCATCCTCCTACAATGAGCAGTTCTTC. The V gene is TRBV6-1, the J gene TRBJ2-1; 9 nucleotides align to TRBD2. The CDR3 runs to 18 residues. Looked up from germline, CDR1 is MNHNS and CDR2 is SASEGT. Germline trimming cut 2 bases from V and 0 bases from J; bases unmatched to any gene: 8.

This chain joins TRBV27 and TRBJ1-6; 10 bases are shared with TRBD1. The CDR3 runs to 16 residues. Per germline, CDR1 MNHEY and CDR2 SMNVEV (reference sequence). With 4 bases clipped from V and 5 bases from J, the junction kept 5 bases outside the gene matches. The CDR3 loop reads CASSSRTGGDNSPLHF. DNA for the CDR3: TGTGCCAGCAGTTCCCGGACAGGGGGAGATAATTCACCCCTCCACTTT.

The genes are TRBV3-1 (or the pseudogene TRBV3-2) and TRBJ2-7, with D perhaps matching TRBD1 (5 bases). The CDR3 totals 12 residues. Germline lookup yields CDR1 LGHDT and CDR2 YNNKEL (reference sequence). Deletions cut 8 bases from V and 2 bases from J, with 10 bases between. For the CDR3, the DNA is TGTGCCAGCGCCGACAGTACCTACGAGCAGTACTTC. Translated: CASADSTYEQYF.

The V call is TRBV30, the J call TRBJ1-2; D gene uncertain. Trimming pared 4 bases from V and 2 bases from J, leaving 5 bases between. The CDR3 runs 11 residues. CDR1 is GTSNPN, CDR2 SVGIG, per germline (reference sequence). The CDR3 DNA is TGTGCCTGGAACCTAAACTATGGCTACACCTTC. Translation gives CAWNLNYGYTF.

The rearrangement joins TRBV7-3 to TRBJ2-7; TRBD2 matches 9 bases. The CDR3 contains 15 residues. Germline CDR1 is SGHTA and CDR2 is FQGTGA. Unmatched junction bases numbered 4, after V lost 0 bases and J lost 4 bases. This CDR3 is CASSLTSGSRYEQYF. CDR3 in DNA: TGTGCCAGCAGCTTAACTAGCGGGAGTCGGTACGAGCAGTACTTC. The full variable domain, in which reference TRBV7-3 and TRBJ2-7 provide the parts outside the CDR3, is GAGVSQTPSNKVTEKGKYVELRCDPISGHTALYWYRQSLGQGPEFLIYFQGTGAADDSGLPNDRFFAVRPEGSVSTLKIQRTERGDSAVYLCASSLTSGSRYEQYFGPGTRLTVT.

A single count supports this clone. The chain's CDR3 is CASRRGLAGFHEQFF. The CDR3 DNA follows: TGTGCCAGCAGACGTGGACTAGCGGGATTCCATGAGCAGTTCTTC. The chain links TRBV28 to TRBJ2-1, with 12 nucleotides matching TRBD2. With 6 bases clipped from V and 8 bases from J, the junction kept 8 bases outside the gene matches. Germline V lookup: CDR1 MDHEN, CDR2 SYDVKM. This CDR3 is built from 15 residues.

This chain uses TRBV10-1 with TRBJ1-1, with 8 positions matching TRBD1. The length of the CDR3 is 14 residues. After removal of 3 bases from V and 5 bases from J, the junction contained 5 bases not matched to a gene. Germline-derived CDR1 and CDR2 are WNHNN and SYGVQD (reference sequence). The DNA of the CDR3 is TGCGCCAGCAGTGAAGGGACAGGCTGGACTGAAGCTTTCTTT. Its translation is CASSEGTGWTEAFF.

V and J are TRBV4-1 and TRBJ2-7; TRBD1 matches 7 bases. The CDR3 is 18 amino acids. V gave up 1 base and J gave up 1 base; unmatched junction bases: 13. CDR1 MGHRA and CDR2 YSYEKL come from the germline V gene. For the CDR3, the DNA is TGCGCCAGCAGCCAAGTCAGTAGGGGGCGCGTTGGGTCCTACGAGCAGTACTTC. This codes for CASSQVSRGRVGSYEQYF.

The chain couples TRBV19 to TRBJ2-1; TRBD2 might be the D (5 bases). This CDR3 is built from 16 residues. Germline values: CDR1 LNHDA, CDR2 SQIVND (reference sequence). V was trimmed by 6 bases and J by 0 bases, leaving 15 bases between them. The CDR3, as DNA: TGTGCCAGTAGCCTATCGGCGGGTCTCTCCTACAATGAGCAGTTCTTC. Residues: CASSLSAGLSYNEQFF.

This chain uses TRBV7-9 with TRBJ2-7; D possibly corresponds to TRBD2 (5 bases). The CDR3 loop spans 12 amino acids. The germline gives CDR1 SEHNR, CDR2 FQNEAQ (reference sequence). Trimming removed 5 bases at V and 6 bases at J, with 11 bases between. The CDR3 DNA follows: TGTGCCAGCAGCCGGGATGTGGGCGAGCAGTACTTC. Protein product: CASSRDVGEQYF.

CDR3 DNA: TGTGCCATCGTCCGGGACAGGAACACTGAAGCTTTCTTT. Translation gives CAIVRDRNTEAFF. The V gene is TRBV10-3, the J gene TRBJ1-1, with 7 bases matching TRBD1. The CDR3 loop spans 13 amino acids. J lost 1 base, V lost 8 bases, and 4 bases had no gene match. Germline CDR1 and CDR2: ENHRY and SYGVKD.

The chain employs TRBV5-1 and TRBJ2-1, with D possibly being TRBD2 (7 bases). Germline CDR1 is SGHRS and CDR2 is YFSETQ. Trimming pared 2 bases from V and 2 bases from J, leaving 11 bases between. The CDR3 has 15 residues. CDR3 region: CASSLGRGTYNEQFF. DNA of the CDR3: TGCGCCAGCAGCTTAGGGAGGGGGACCTACAATGAGCAGTTCTTC.

The V and J genes are TRBV5-4 and TRBJ1-6, with D hard to call. The CDR3 is made up of 13 amino acids. CDR1 is SGHNT and CDR2 is YYREEE in the germline V gene (reference sequence). The V end was cut by 5 bases, the J end by 7 bases, with 10 bases between. Written as DNA, the CDR3 is TGTGCCAGCAGTAGACAACAAAATTCACCCCTCCACTTT. Protein sequence: CASSRQQNSPLHF.

This clone turned up a few times. The V gene is TRBV7-2, the J gene TRBJ1-3; D is ambiguous. V shed 2 bases and J shed 10 bases, with 12 bases lying between them. Germline loops: CDR1 SGHTA, CDR2 FQGNSA. This CDR3 has 13 residues. CDR3 amino acids: CASSLLQAATIYF. The CDR3 DNA is TGTGCCAGCAGCTTATTGCAGGCCGCAACCATATATTTT.

This clone was counted a single time. The rearrangement uses TRBV11-2 and TRBJ2-7; D gene uncertain. Trimming pared 3 bases from V and 2 bases from J, leaving 5 bases between. In germline, CDR1 is SGHAT, CDR2 FQNNGV. This CDR3 region has 12 residues. CDR3 region: CASSFLTYEQYF. The CDR3 nucleotides are TGTGCCAGCAGCTTCCTAACCTACGAGCAGTACTTC.

V is TRBV24-1 and J is TRBJ2-3; D is ambiguous. V was clipped by 4 bases and J by 0 bases, with 13 bases between them. Germline lookup yields CDR1 KGHDR and CDR2 SFDVKD. The CDR3 runs to 16 residues. The CDR3 coding sequence is TGTGCCACCAGTGACCCAGCGAGATCTAGCACAGATACGCAGTATTTT. This codes for CATSDPARSSTDTQYF.

The genes are TRBV5-5 and TRBJ2-4; maybe TRBD2 (5 bases). CDR1 is SGHKS and CDR2 is YYEKEE in the germline V gene (reference sequence). Between the trimmed V and J ends, which lost 6 bases and 7 bases, there was a span of 20 bases. The length of the CDR3 is 15 residues. CDR3 coding DNA: TGTGCCAGCACCGATGACCGAACCCCGGGGAACATTCAGTACTTC. Protein: CASTDDRTPGNIQYF.

This chain connects TRBV18 to TRBJ2-7; 11 bases agree with TRBD1. The V and J ends lost 6 bases and 3 bases, in that order; junction bases with no gene match: 10. The CDR3 is 16 residues long. Germline loops: CDR1 KGHSH, CDR2 LQKENI. The chain's CDR3 is CASSSRGGTGGYEQYF. CDR3 coding DNA: TGTGCCAGCTCGAGCCGAGGTGGGACAGGGGGCTACGAGCAGTACTTC.

In this sample, this clone turned up once. The V call is TRBV5-1, the J call TRBJ2-2; 11 nucleotides agree with TRBD2. Germline lookup yields CDR1 SGHRS and CDR2 YFSETQ. This CDR3 has 17 amino acids. Germline trimming cut 4 bases from V and 7 bases from J; bases unmatched to any gene: 12. This chain's CDR3 is CASSTGGSGRAGGELFF. Here the CDR3 DNA reads TGCGCCAGCAGCACCGGTGGTAGCGGGAGGGCCGGCGGGGAGCTGTTTTTT.

The chain is built from TRBV28 and TRBJ1-1, with D possibly being TRBD1 (5 bases). Trimming stripped 4 bases from V and 4 bases from J, with 16 bases between. Germline CDR1 MDHEN, CDR2 SYDVKM. This CDR3 is built from 15 residues. CDR3 nucleotide sequence: TGTGCCAGCAGTTCGAACACAGGACGTGGCACTGAAGCTTTCTTT. Translating it yields CASSSNTGRGTEAFF.

On this clone itself: Other DNA sequences in this specimen translate into the identical CDR3. The chain uses TRBV6-5 and TRBJ2-7, with TRBD1 as a possible D gene (6 bases). Looked up from germline, CDR1 is MNHEY and CDR2 is SVGAGI. CDR3 size: 12 residues. The germline V and J ends were trimmed by 6 bases and 1 base, with 7 bases remaining between them. CDR3 DNA: TGTGCCAGCAGAGGACAGTCCTACGAGCAGTACTTC. This encodes CASRGQSYEQYF.

This sequence joins TRBV29-1 and TRBJ2-7; D might be TRBD2 (5 bases). Germline loops: CDR1 SQVTM, CDR2 ANQGSEA. Trimming stripped 2 bases from V and 6 bases from J, with 14 bases between. CDR3 length: 13 residues. CDR3 protein: CSVEPATAGEQYF. The CDR3 bases are TGCAGCGTTGAACCGGCGACTGCGGGCGAGCAGTACTTC.

The chain carries TRBV4-1 and TRBJ1-1; 7 bases align to TRBD1. The V gene's germline CDR1 is MGHRA and CDR2 YSYEKL. CDR3 length: 15 residues. Losses at the gene ends were 2 bases for V and 5 bases for J; bases not matched to a gene: 8. The CDR3 spells CASSQPRDSRTEAFF. The DNA of the CDR3 is TGCGCCAGCAGCCAACCCCGGGACAGTAGGACTGAAGCTTTCTTT.

The chain combines TRBV9 with TRBJ1-2; possible D gene TRBD1, 5 bases. V lost 0 bases and J lost 0, with 9 bases in between. Looked up from germline, CDR1 is SGDLS and CDR2 is YYNGEE. The CDR3 spans 15 residues. CDR3 amino acids: CASSVGAQANYGYTF. The CDR3 DNA is TGTGCCAGCAGCGTAGGGGCACAGGCTAACTATGGCTACACCTTC.

The chain combines TRBV9 with TRBJ2-3, with 10 bases identical to TRBD2. The germline gives CDR1 SGDLS, CDR2 YYNGEE. The CDR3 loop spans 15 amino acids. Trimming cost V 6 bases and J 4 bases; bases outside gene matches: 8. CDR3 coding DNA: TGTGCCAGCACCCCCATAGCGGGGGGAGCAGATACGCAGTATTTT. This translates into CASTPIAGGADTQYF.

The CDR3 region is CASSTEHRVNQPQHF. CDR3 DNA sequence: TGTGCCAGTAGTACCGAACACAGGGTGAATCAGCCCCAGCATTTT. V and J are TRBV19 and TRBJ1-5; the D gene is possibly TRBD1 (6 bases). Germline lookup yields CDR1 LNHDA and CDR2 SQIVND (reference sequence). The CDR3 sequence is 15 residues long. V gave up 4 bases and J gave up 4 bases, with 14 bases separating them.

The chain couples TRBV7-9 to TRBJ1-1; 7 bases align to TRBD1. V lost 5 bases, J lost 4 bases, and 7 bases stayed unmatched. This CDR3 is built from 14 residues. Germline CDR1 SEHNR, CDR2 FQNEAQ (reference sequence). CDR3 region: CASSLGGASTEAFF. The DNA for the CDR3 is TGTGCCAGCAGCCTAGGGGGCGCGTCCACTGAAGCTTTCTTT.

This chain uses TRBV7-6 with TRBJ2-2, with 8 bases lining up with TRBD2. Germline CDR1 SGHVS, CDR2 FNYEAQ. CDR3 length: 17 amino acids. The ends lost 3 bases at V and 4 bases at J; junction bases unmatched: 10. CDR3: CASSFVTPGGSTGELFF. DNA of the CDR3: TGTGCCAGCAGCTTTGTAACTCCGGGAGGGAGCACCGGGGAGCTGTTTTTT.

The genes are TRBV6-5 and TRBJ1-2, with D perhaps matching TRBD1 (5 bases). Germline-derived CDR1 and CDR2 are MNHEY and SVGAGI. The CDR3 runs to 12 residues. Trimming took off 6 bases at V and 4 bases at J, with 9 bases between the two ends. CDR3 DNA sequence: TGTGCCAGCAGACGGGGGACCTATGGCTACACCTTC. It is translated as CASRRGTYGYTF.

The rearrangement links TRBV11-2 to TRBJ1-1; D uncertain. Germline V gives CDR1 SGHAT, CDR2 FQNNGV. V lost 5 bases and J 1 base, leaving 11 bases between the germline ends. There are 14 residues in the CDR3. The CDR3: CASSPPRGNTEAFF. The CDR3 DNA reads as TGTGCCAGCAGCCCCCCCCGGGGGAACACTGAAGCTTTCTTT.